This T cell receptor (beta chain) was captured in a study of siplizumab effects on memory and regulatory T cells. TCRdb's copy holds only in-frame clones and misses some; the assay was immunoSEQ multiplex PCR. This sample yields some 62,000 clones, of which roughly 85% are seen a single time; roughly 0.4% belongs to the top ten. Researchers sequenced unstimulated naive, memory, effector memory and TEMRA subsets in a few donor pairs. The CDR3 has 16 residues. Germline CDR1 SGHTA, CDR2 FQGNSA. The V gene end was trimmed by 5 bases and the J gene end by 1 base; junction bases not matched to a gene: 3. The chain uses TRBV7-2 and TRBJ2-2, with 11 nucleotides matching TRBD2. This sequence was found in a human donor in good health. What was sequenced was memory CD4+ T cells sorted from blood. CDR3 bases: TGTGCCAGCAGCCTGCTAGCGGGGGGGAACACCGGGGAGCTGTTTTTT. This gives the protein CASSLLAGGNTGELFF.